These 21 T cell receptor beta chains came from one sample sequenced in a study of cytomegalovirus exposure and HLA in healthy donors (dated by TCRdb to the late 2010s). Library preparation was by the immunoSEQ multiplex PCR assay. The multiplex PCR relied on a mix of 60 forward primers for TCR Vbeta segments and 13 reverse primers for TCR Jbeta segments. TCRdb limited this immuneACCESS table to in-frame rearrangements with V and J called. A share of clones is missing; checked studies link under half to unresolved V genes, and the rest is unexplained. This sample lists some 150,000 clones; roughly four fifths were detected once. Roughly 4.9% of the sample is in the top ten clones. The sequencing sample was made of PBMCs. The origin of the receptors is a woman aged 18-29 years in good health and CMV-seropositive.

The V gene is TRBV5-1, the J gene TRBJ2-2, with D tentatively TRBD2 (6 bases). V lost 3 bases, J lost 3 bases, and 9 bases lay in between. The CDR3 has 14 amino acids. The V gene's germline CDR1 is SGHRS and CDR2 YFSETQ. In DNA form, the CDR3 reads TGCGCCAGCAGCTGGGGGACTTACACCGGGGAGCTGTTTTTT. Its protein is CASSWGTYTGELFF.

This chain links TRBV13 with TRBJ1-2, with 9 nucleotides matching TRBD1. This CDR3 region has 14 residues. After removal of 5 bases from V and 4 bases from J, the junction contained 5 bases not matched to a gene. Germline V CDR1 and CDR2: PRHDT, FYEKMQ (reference sequence). This chain's CDR3 is CASSKGQGPYGYTF. Written as DNA, the CDR3 is TGTGCCAGCAGCAAAGGACAGGGGCCCTATGGCTACACCTTC.

This chain joins TRBV6-1 and TRBJ1-5; D is ambiguous. CDR1 MNHNS and CDR2 SASEGT come from the germline V gene. V lost 2 bases, J lost 11 bases, and 7 bases lay in between. The CDR3 runs 11 residues. The CDR3 bases are TGTGCCAGCAGTGAATCTATGGCCCAGCATTTT. It is translated as CASSESMAQHF.

As DNA, the CDR3 is TGTGCCAGCAAGAGGGGAGGAGATAACAATCAGCCCCAGCATTTT. Its protein product is CASKRGGDNNQPQHF. The chain employs TRBV28 and TRBJ1-5; a possible D gene is TRBD1 (5 bases). V was cut by 7 bases and J by 3 bases, with 16 bases left in between. Germline CDR1 and CDR2: MDHEN and SYDVKM. This CDR3 is built from 15 residues.

This clone has only a few counts. This chain connects TRBV27 to TRBJ1-4, with 10 bases identical to TRBD1. V lost 6 bases, J lost 6 bases, and 7 bases stayed unmatched. This CDR3 spans 15 amino acids. Germline assignment: CDR1 MNHEY and CDR2 SMNVEV (reference sequence). The CDR3 DNA reads as TGTGCCAGCAGCCCCGACAGGGGGCGTCATGAAAAACTGTTTTTT. Its protein product is CASSPDRGRHEKLFF. The complete variable domain, with remaining parts taken from reference TRBV27 and TRBJ1-4, reads EAQVTQNPRYLITVTGKKLTVTCSQNMNHEYMSWYRQDPGLGLRQIYYSMNVEVTDKGDVPEGYKVSRKEKRNFPLILESPSPNQTSLYFCASSPDRGRHEKLFFGSGTQLSVL.

The chain links TRBV4-2 to TRBJ2-2, with D possibly TRBD1 on 6 matching bases. The CDR3 runs to 16 residues. CDR1 is LGHNA, CDR2 YNFKEQ, per germline. V was cut by 0 bases and J by 1 base, with 9 bases left in between. The CDR3 nucleotides are TGTGCCAGCAGCCAAGATTGGACAGTGAACACCGGGGAGCTGTTTTTT. Amino acid sequence: CASSQDWTVNTGELFF.

This clone was found a few times. The chain joins TRBV7-9 to TRBJ1-2, with a weak D call TRBD1 (5 bases). CDR1 and CDR2 from the germline V gene are SEHNR and FQNEAQ (reference sequence). CDR3 size: 19 residues. The V end lost 3 bases, the J end lost 0 bases, and 23 bases lay between the germline ends. The CDR3 reads CASSFLAQAGSAANYGYTF. The CDR3, as DNA: TGTGCCAGCAGCTTTCTGGCTCAGGCAGGGTCAGCAGCTAACTATGGCTACACCTTC.

This chain links TRBV9 with TRBJ2-7, with 8 bases identical to TRBD1. V was clipped by 3 bases and J by 1 base; unmatched bases: 3. The CDR3 length is 14 residues. Germline CDR1 reads SGDLS; CDR2 reads YYNGEE. The CDR3: CASSERDRSYEQYF. The CDR3 DNA reads TGTGCCAGCAGCGAGAGGGACAGGTCCTACGAGCAGTACTTC. The whole variable domain, filled in from reference TRBV9 and TRBJ2-7, reads DSGVTQTPKHLITATGQRVTLRCSPRSGDLSVYWYQQSLDQGLQFLIQYYNGEERAKGNILERFSAQQFPDLHSELNLSSLELGDSALYFCASSERDRSYEQYFGPGTRLTVT.

The chain employs TRBV11-2 and TRBJ2-5; possible D gene TRBD2, 5 bases. The CDR3 totals 14 residues. The V end lost 0 bases, the J end lost 5 bases, and 10 bases lay between the germline ends. The germline V gene has CDR1 SGHAT and CDR2 FQNNGV. Here the CDR3 reads CASSLDRDLETQYF. CDR3 coding DNA: TGTGCCAGCAGCTTAGACCGGGATCTTGAGACCCAGTACTTC.

The chain combines TRBV10-3 with TRBJ1-2, with D possibly TRBD1 on 6 matching bases. The ends were cut back, 2 bases at V and 7 bases at J, with 8 bases in the middle. Germline V gene sequence: CDR1 ENHRY, CDR2 SYGVKD. This CDR3 is built from 12 residues. CDR3 protein: CAISENRAGYTF. The CDR3 region has the DNA TGTGCCATCAGTGAGAACAGGGCTGGCTACACCTTC.

This chain joins TRBV2 and TRBJ1-2; D is unresolved. This CDR3 region has 16 residues. V was shortened by 5 bases and J by 3 bases, with 19 bases between the two germline ends. Germline loops: CDR1 SNHLY, CDR2 FYNNEI. CDR3 sequence reads: CASSRATTSMDYGYTF. CDR3 DNA: TGTGCCAGCAGTCGAGCCACGACAAGTATGGACTATGGCTACACCTTC.

The rearrangement uses TRBV7-8 and TRBJ2-1, with 8 bases identical to TRBD1. Germline values: CDR1 SGHVS, CDR2 FQNEAQ. V was pared by 1 base and J by 8 bases, with 10 bases of the junction left unmatched. The CDR3 runs to 16 residues. CDR3 protein: CASSLVVRQGADEQFF. CDR3 DNA: TGTGCCAGCAGCTTAGTGGTCCGGCAGGGGGCCGATGAGCAGTTCTTC.

The rearrangement uses TRBV10-1 and TRBJ1-1; D uncertain. The V and J ends lost 10 bases and 6 bases respectively, with 9 bases between them. Germline V lookup: CDR1 WNHNN, CDR2 SYGVQD (reference sequence). This CDR3 comprises 10 residues. The CDR3 here is CANPVAEAFF. The DNA for the CDR3 is TGCGCCAACCCGGTGGCTGAAGCTTTCTTT.

The genes are TRBV21-1 and TRBJ2-5; the table's TRBD1 call for D was not verified on the DNA. TRBV21-1 is marked as a pseudogene. The CDR3 is 15 amino acids. Here the CDR3 reads CASTPFGQKQETQYF. The CDR3 DNA follows: TGTGCCAGCACCCCTTTTGGACAGAAACAAGAGACCCAGTACTTC.

The CDR3 region is CASRSGYSTDTQYF. CDR3 DNA sequence: TGTGCCAGCCGGAGCGGGTATAGCACAGATACGCAGTATTTT. The rearrangement uses TRBV6-4 and TRBJ2-3; tentatively, D is TRBD2 (6 bases). Germline CDR1 is MRHNA and CDR2 is SNTAGT. CDR3 length: 14 residues. Trimming left V 8 bases short and J 0 bases short, with 12 bases between.

This clone came up a few times. V and J are TRBV2 and TRBJ2-2, with TRBD2 identical over 15 bases. V dropped 2 bases and J dropped 1; count of bases not matched to a gene: 5. Germline V gene sequence: CDR1 SNHLY, CDR2 FYNNEI. CDR3 length: 19 residues. The CDR3 here is CASSETGTSGGRNTGELFF. The CDR3 nucleotides read TGTGCCAGCAGTGAAACCGGGACTAGCGGGGGGCGGAACACCGGGGAGCTGTTTTTT. Full variable domain (missing parts from reference TRBV2 and TRBJ2-2): EPEVTQTPSHQVTQMGQEVILRCVPISNHLYFYWYRQILGQKVEFLVSFYNNEISEKSEIFDDQFSVERPDGSNFTLKIRSTKLEDSAMYFCASSETGTSGGRNTGELFFGEGSRLTVL.

The J gene is TRBJ1-2, the V gene TRBV7-2; a possible D gene is TRBD1 (5 bases). The CDR3 runs 15 residues. Trimming shortened V by 5 bases and J by 1 base, and 14 bases separated the two germline ends. Germline V gene sequence: CDR1 SGHTA, CDR2 FQGNSA. CDR3 amino acids: CASSARLTDNYGYTF. Written as DNA, the CDR3 is TGTGCCAGCAGCGCCCGATTGACAGATAACTATGGCTACACCTTC.

This sequence joins TRBV28 and TRBJ2-5; a weak D match, TRBD1 (6 bases). V was pared by 10 bases and J by 1 base, with 16 bases between. The CDR3 length is 14 residues. The V gene's germline CDR1 is MDHEN and CDR2 SYDVKM. CDR3 bases: TGTGCCACCACCAGGGACACCGCCCAAGAGACCCAGTACTTC. Amino acids: CATTRDTAQETQYF.

The chain couples TRBV9 to TRBJ1-6, with 10 bases aligning to TRBD1. The CDR3 sequence is 16 residues long. Looked up from germline, CDR1 is SGDLS and CDR2 is YYNGEE. The J segment lost 12 bases and the V segment lost 0 bases, leaving 9 bases of the junction unmatched. The CDR3 is CASSVAGTGVAVPLHF. CDR3 sequence (DNA): TGTGCCAGCAGCGTAGCGGGGACAGGGGTTGCGGTACCCCTCCACTTT.

The rearrangement links TRBV5-6 to TRBJ2-1, with TRBD2 matching 7 bases. CDR3 length equals 15 residues. V gave up 4 bases and J gave up 5 bases; unmatched junction bases: 9. From germline, CDR1 is SGHDT and CDR2 YYEEEE. As DNA, the CDR3 is TGTGCCAGCAGCCCCCGGGGAGGGCTCCACAATGAGCAGTTCTTC. Encoded protein: CASSPRGGLHNEQFF. The full variable domain, with the rest looked up from reference TRBV5-6 and TRBJ2-1, is DAGVTQSPTHLIKTRGQQVTLRCSPKSGHDTVSWYQQALGQGPQFIFQYYEEEERQRGNFPDRFSGHQFPNYSSELNVNALLLGDSALYLCASSPRGGLHNEQFFGPGTRLTVL.

This clone was found a few times. The chain uses TRBV28 and TRBJ1-1; D not resolved. V was pared by 5 bases and J by 6 bases, with 13 bases between. Germline CDR1 is MDHEN and CDR2 is SYDVKM. This CDR3 spans 13 amino acids. The CDR3 DNA reads as TGTGCCAGCAGTAAAACAGCACTCGCTGAAGCTTTCTTT. Translating it yields CASSKTALAEAFF.